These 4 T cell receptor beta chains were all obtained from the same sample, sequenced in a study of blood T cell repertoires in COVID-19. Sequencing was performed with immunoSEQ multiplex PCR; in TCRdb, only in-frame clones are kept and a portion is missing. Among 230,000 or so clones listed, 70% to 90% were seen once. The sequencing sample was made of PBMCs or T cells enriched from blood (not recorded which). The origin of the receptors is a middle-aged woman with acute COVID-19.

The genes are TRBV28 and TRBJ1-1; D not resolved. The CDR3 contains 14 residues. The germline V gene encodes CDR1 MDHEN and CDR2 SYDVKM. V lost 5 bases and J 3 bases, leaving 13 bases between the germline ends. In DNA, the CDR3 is TGTGCCAGCAGTCTCCCCCGAGGGTACACTGAAGCTTTCTTT. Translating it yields CASSLPRGYTEAFF.

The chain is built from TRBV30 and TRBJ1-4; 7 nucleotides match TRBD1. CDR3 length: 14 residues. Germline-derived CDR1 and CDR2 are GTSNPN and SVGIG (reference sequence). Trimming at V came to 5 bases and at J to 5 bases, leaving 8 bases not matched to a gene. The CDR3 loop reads CAWSPGQANEKLFF. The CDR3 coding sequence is TGTGCCTGGTCCCCCGGACAGGCAAATGAAAAACTGTTTTTT.

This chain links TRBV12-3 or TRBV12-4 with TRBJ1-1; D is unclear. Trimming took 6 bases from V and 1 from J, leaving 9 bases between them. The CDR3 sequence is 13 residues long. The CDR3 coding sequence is TGTGCCAGCAGGGCTCAGGAGAACACTGAAGCTTTCTTT. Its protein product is CASRAQENTEAFF.

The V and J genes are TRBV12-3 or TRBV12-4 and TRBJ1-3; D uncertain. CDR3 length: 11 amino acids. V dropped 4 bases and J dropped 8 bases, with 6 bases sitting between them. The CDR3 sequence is CASSWADTIYF. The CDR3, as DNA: TGTGCCAGCAGTTGGGCCGACACCATATATTTT.